This passage covers 15 T cell receptor beta chains from one sample sequenced in a study of Graves' ophthalmopathy and Graves' hyperthyroidism. TCR beta CDR3 regions were amplified from RNA transcripts. HTBI primers were used in a first-round RT-PCR, which preceded a second-round multiplex PCR. MiXCR, run by TCRdb on the multiplex PCR reads, gives a single entry per CDR3 protein. This sample has hundreds of thousands of distinct CDR3 sequences, with about two fifths found just once. The specimen was peripheral blood. The receptors shown here come from an adult man with Graves' ophthalmopathy.

This clonotype has at least ten counts. V and J are TRBV7-9 and TRBJ1-1; no definite D call. Trimming shortened V by 5 bases and J by 5 bases, and 12 bases separated the two germline ends. Germline V CDR1 and CDR2: SEHNR, FQNEAQ (reference sequence). This CDR3 comprises 13 residues. CDR3 region: CASSPVAGTEAFF. CDR3 sequence (DNA): TGTGCCAGCAGCCCCGTGGCGGGGACTGAAGCTTTCTTT.

V is TRBV12-5 and J is TRBJ1-1; D is ambiguous. The CDR3 is 14 residues long. CDR1 is LGHNT and CDR2 is FRNRAP in the germline V gene. V was cut by 6 bases and J by 4 bases, with 15 bases left in between. This CDR3 reads CASGVGRKITEAFF. The CDR3 DNA sequence: TGTGCTAGTGGGGTGGGCAGAAAAATCACTGAAGCTTTCTTT. Based on the CDR3 plus reference TRBV12-5 and TRBJ1-1, the full variable domain is DARVTQTPRHKVTEMGQEVTMRCQPILGHNTVFWYRQTMMQGLELLAYFRNRAPLDDSGMPKDRFSAEMPDATLATLKIQPSEPRDSAVYFCASGVGRKITEAFFGQGTRLTVV.

The sample holds one count of this clonotype. This chain connects TRBV29-1 to TRBJ1-2, with D uncertain. V lost 8 bases and J lost 8, with 18 bases in between. The CDR3 is 12 amino acids. Per germline, CDR1 SQVTM and CDR2 ANQGSEA. Here the CDR3 DNA reads TGCAGCAGTTTCACACGGTCGGAAGGCTACACCTTC. The encoded protein is CSSFTRSEGYTF.

Comment on this clonotype: The junction departs from the called germline gene at one end, perhaps through a read error. The chain has TRBV10-3 and TRBJ1-1; D call uncertain. The CDR3 covers 14 residues. Per the germline V gene, CDR1 is ENHRY and CDR2 is SYGVKD. The CDR3 region has the DNA TGTGCCAGCAGTACCCGACTCAGGAACACTGAAGCTTTCTTT. Protein product: CASSTRLRNTEAFF.

Ten or more counts support this clonotype. The chain joins TRBV19 to TRBJ2-7; 7 bases fit TRBD1. The CDR3 runs to 15 residues. Germline CDR1 LNHDA, CDR2 SQIVND (reference sequence). V lost 1 base, J lost 2 bases, and 5 bases stayed unmatched. DNA of the CDR3: TGTGCCAGTAGTATAGCCCCGGGACAGCCCTACGAGCAGTACTTC. This gives the protein CASSIAPGQPYEQYF.

CDR3 nucleotide sequence: TGTGCCAGCAGCCTACCGGAAGGGTTCGGTGAAAAACTGTTTTTT. It yields the protein CASSLPEGFGEKLFF. V gene TRBV7-8 combines with J gene TRBJ1-4, with D unclear. Germline CDR1 and CDR2: SGHVS and FQNEAQ. This CDR3 has 15 amino acids. Trimming took 5 bases from V and 7 from J, leaving 17 bases between them.

CDR3 protein: CAISEKQTDTQYF. The CDR3 coding sequence is TGTGCCATCAGTGAGAAGCAGACAGATACGCAGTATTTT. V is TRBV10-3 and J is TRBJ2-3; D uncertain. The CDR3 has 13 residues. Trimming left V 2 bases short and J 3 bases short, with 6 bases between. Germline lookup yields CDR1 ENHRY and CDR2 SYGVKD.

This chain uses TRBV7-3 with TRBJ2-5; perhaps TRBD1 as D (5 bases). The DNA end is a closer match to TRBJ2-1, so the J assignment may be wrong. Germline assignment: CDR1 SGHTA and CDR2 FQGTGA. There are 16 residues in the CDR3. CDR3 region: CASSFGFAGPYNEQFF. The CDR3 bases are TGTGCCAGCAGCTTCGGTTTTGCAGGGCCCTACAATGAGCAGTTCTTC.

This clonotype was counted many times. This CDR3 is CASSLFWTGQETQYF. The CDR3, as DNA: TGTGCCAGCAGCTTGTTTTGGACAGGCCAAGAGACCCAGTACTTC. The rearrangement links TRBV5-5 to TRBJ2-5; 7 bases align to TRBD1. This CDR3 region has 15 residues. V shed 1 base, J shed 1 base, and the junction held 4 bases outside the gene matches. Germline V CDR1 and CDR2: SGHKS, YYEKEE (reference sequence). The full variable domain, completed using reference TRBV5-5 and TRBJ2-5, is DAGVTQSPTHLIKTRGQQVTLRCSPISGHKSVSWYQQVLGQGPQFIFQYYEKEERGRGNFPDRFSARQFPNYSSELNVNALLLGDSALYLCASSLFWTGQETQYFGPGTRLLVL.

This rearrangement joins TRBV6-5 to TRBJ1-1; D possibly corresponds to TRBD1 (6 bases). Germline V CDR1 and CDR2: MNHEY, SVGAGI. The V end lost 5 bases, the J end lost 11 bases, and 12 bases lay between the germline ends. There are 11 residues in the CDR3. CDR3 in amino acids: CASSQGNRAFF. The CDR3 DNA reads as TGTGCCAGCAGTCAGGGGAATAGGGCTTTCTTT.

This clonotype came up many times. The chain combines TRBV7-6 with TRBJ1-2; D unclear. The CDR3 is 13 amino acids. V gave up 4 bases and J gave up 3 bases, with 9 bases separating them. Germline V gene data show CDR1 as SGHVS and CDR2 as FNYEAQ. CDR3 bases: TGTGCCAGCAGCTCCGACCAAGACTATGGCTACACCTTC. It codes for CASSSDQDYGYTF. Based on the CDR3 plus reference TRBV7-6 and TRBJ1-2, the full variable domain is GAGVSQSPRYKVTKRGQDVALRCDPISGHVSLYWYRQALGQGPEFLTYFNYEAQQDKSGLPNDRFSAERPEGSISTLTIQRTEQRDSAMYRCASSSDQDYGYTFGSGTRLTVV.

This clonotype was counted between two and nine times. J is TRBJ1-2 and V is TRBV4-1; TRBD1 is a possible D gene (5 bases). V was pared by 3 bases and J by 7 bases, with 12 bases between. CDR3 length equals 13 residues. Germline assignment: CDR1 MGHRA and CDR2 YSYEKL. CDR3 nucleotide sequence: TGCGCCAGCAGCCAGGGTATAGGGGTTGGCTACACCTTC. Amino acids: CASSQGIGVGYTF.

Only a few counts were recorded for this clonotype. The chain employs TRBV5-4 and TRBJ2-2; 12 bases match TRBD1. There are 15 residues in the CDR3. Looked up from germline, CDR1 is SGHNT and CDR2 is YYREEE (reference sequence). J lost 7 bases, V lost 4 bases, and 5 bases had no gene match. The CDR3 sequence: CASSTGTGGIGELFF. DNA of the CDR3: TGTGCCAGCAGCACGGGGACAGGGGGCATCGGGGAGCTGTTTTTT.

This clonotype has only one observation. The V call is TRBV2, the J call TRBJ1-2; 7 positions agree with TRBD1. This CDR3 spans 16 amino acids. V was pared by 5 bases and J by 6 bases, with 15 bases of the junction left unmatched. Germline V gives CDR1 SNHLY, CDR2 FYNNEI. The CDR3 here is CASSYSFDRVDNGYTF. The CDR3 DNA sequence: TGTGCCAGCAGTTACTCGTTTGACAGGGTTGACAATGGCTACACCTTC.

There are many counts of this clonotype. The CDR3 reads CSVIVDRGPTEAFF. The CDR3 DNA is TGCAGCGTTATAGTCGACAGGGGTCCCACTGAAGCTTTCTTT. The chain employs TRBV29-1 and TRBJ1-1; 8 positions match TRBD1. Germline V gene lookup returns CDR1 SQVTM and CDR2 ANQGSEA. CDR3 size: 14 residues. With V trimmed by 5 bases and J by 4 bases, 9 bases remained unmatched. Using reference TRBV29-1 and TRBJ1-1 for the parts outside the CDR3, the full variable domain is SAVISQKPSRDICQRGTSLTIQCQVDSQVTMMFWYRQQPGQSLTLIATANQGSEATYESGFVIDKFPISRPNLTFSTLTVSNMSPEDSSIYLCSVIVDRGPTEAFFGQGTRLTVV.